Following are 15 T cell receptor beta chains from one sample sequenced in a study of a mutant IDH1 vaccine in newly diagnosed glioma. Sequencing was performed with immunoSEQ multiplex PCR; in TCRdb, only in-frame clones are kept and a portion is missing. The sample yields over 55,000 clones, around 80% seen once. The antigens for these receptors are not known. As to time point: week 11, during vaccination. Alongside topical imiquimod, each dose of vaccine comprised 300 ug of mutant IDH1 20-mer peptide. The material sequenced was PBMCs, taken from a glioma patient whose treatment included an IDH1 peptide vaccine. Receptor source: a man aged 25 to 45 with glioma.

The chain couples TRBV6-1 to TRBJ2-1; a weak D match, TRBD1 (5 bases). Germline CDR1 reads MNHNS; CDR2 reads SASEGT. The V gene lost 2 bases and the J gene lost 3 bases, with 8 bases spanning the gap. The CDR3 consists of 14 residues. The CDR3 bases are TGTGCCAGCAGTGAATTCACAGGCTACAATGAGCAGTTCTTC. Its protein product is CASSEFTGYNEQFF.

CDR3 nucleotides: TGTGCCAGCAGTGAGCAAGGGTTGAACACTGAAGCTTTCTTT. Amino acid sequence: CASSEQGLNTEAFF. The chain joins TRBV2 to TRBJ1-1; D is ambiguous. CDR3 length: 14 amino acids. V gave up 3 bases and J gave up 0 bases, with 8 bases separating them. In germline, CDR1 is SNHLY, CDR2 FYNNEI. The variable domain in full, completed from reference TRBV2 and TRBJ1-1, reads EPEVTQTPSHQVTQMGQEVILRCVPISNHLYFYWYRQILGQKVEFLVSFYNNEISEKSEIFDDQFSVERPDGSNFTLKIRSTKLEDSAMYFCASSEQGLNTEAFFGQGTRLTVV.

The chain combines TRBV6-1 with TRBJ2-2; D uncertain. V gave up 4 bases and J gave up 4 bases, with 10 bases separating them. This CDR3 contains 14 residues. CDR1 is MNHNS, CDR2 SASEGT, per germline. Here the CDR3 reads CASSGDGTTGELFF. The CDR3 DNA sequence: TGTGCCAGCAGTGGAGACGGTACCACCGGGGAGCTGTTTTTT.

The rearrangement uses TRBV18 and TRBJ1-4, with no clear D. Per germline, CDR1 KGHSH and CDR2 LQKENI. This CDR3 has 14 residues. Trimming removed 3 bases at V and 4 bases at J, with 9 bases between. This chain's CDR3 is CASSPDFSNEKLFF. CDR3 sequence (DNA): TGTGCCAGCTCACCGGATTTCAGTAATGAAAAACTGTTTTTT. Using reference TRBV18 and TRBJ1-4 for the parts outside the CDR3, the full variable domain is NAGVMQNPRHLVRRRGQEARLRCSPMKGHSHVYWYRQLPEEGLKFMVYLQKENIIDESGMPKERFSAEFPKEGPSILRIQQVVRGDSAAYFCASSPDFSNEKLFFGSGTQLSVL.

About this clone: Other DNA variants within this sample encode the same CDR3. The chain employs TRBV5-1 and TRBJ2-7, with D tentatively TRBD1 (6 bases). The CDR3 length is 14 residues. V was pared by 3 bases and J by 2 bases, with 12 bases between. In germline, CDR1 is SGHRS, CDR2 YFSETQ. CDR3 bases: TGCGCCAGCAGCTGGGGGCAGGGCCCCTACGAGCAGTACTTC. Translating gives CASSWGQGPYEQYF.

This clone was seen only once. The V call is TRBV30, the J call TRBJ1-3; D not resolved. The germline CDR1 and CDR2 sequences are GTSNPN and SVGIG (reference sequence). V lost 6 bases to trimming and J lost 0 bases, with 12 bases between them. CDR3 size: 14 residues. CDR3 loop: CACPLQSSGNTIYF. DNA for the CDR3: TGTGCCTGCCCGTTACAGAGCTCTGGAAACACCATATATTTT.

The gene calls are TRBV5-6 and TRBJ1-2; 9 bases agree with TRBD1. With V trimmed by 4 bases and J by 1 base, 5 bases remained unmatched. Germline V gene sequence: CDR1 SGHDT, CDR2 YYEEEE. The CDR3 length is 15 residues. The CDR3 coding sequence is TGTGCCAGCAGCCCCGGGACAGGGATTAACTATGGCTACACCTTC. As protein: CASSPGTGINYGYTF.

The chain couples TRBV6-5 to TRBJ1-4; no clear D gene. Between the trimmed V and J ends, which lost 2 bases and 5 bases, there was a span of 12 bases. Germline loops: CDR1 MNHEY, CDR2 SVGAGI. The length of the CDR3 is 15 residues. For the CDR3, the DNA is TGTGCCAGCAGTTACAACATCGGCAGAAATGAAAAACTGTTTTTT. It encodes CASSYNIGRNEKLFF.

The V gene is TRBV15, the J gene TRBJ1-5; perhaps TRBD1 as D (5 bases). Germline V gene sequence: CDR1 LNHNV, CDR2 YYDKDF (reference sequence). The length of the CDR3 is 15 residues. V lost 0 bases to trimming and J lost 7 bases, with 13 bases between them. The CDR3 reads CATSRDRGSGQPQHF. CDR3 DNA: TGTGCCACCAGCAGAGATCGGGGGTCGGGGCAGCCCCAGCATTTT.

This sequence joins TRBV13 and TRBJ2-7; D is ambiguous. Germline assignment: CDR1 PRHDT and CDR2 FYEKMQ (reference sequence). With 0 bases removed from V and 6 bases from J, the gap between germline ends came to 9 bases. CDR3 length: 13 amino acids. The CDR3 sequence is CASSLGPQAEQYF. The CDR3 bases are TGTGCCAGCAGCTTAGGCCCCCAGGCCGAGCAGTACTTC.

The rearrangement uses TRBV10-3 and TRBJ1-4; the D is unclear. CDR1 and CDR2 (germline): ENHRY, SYGVKD. This CDR3 comprises 13 residues. Deletions cut 4 bases from V and 8 bases from J, with 11 bases between. CDR3 DNA sequence: TGTGCCATCAGTGCCTCGGCCCAAGAAAAACTGTTTTTT. It codes for CAISASAQEKLFF.

The V and J genes are TRBV5-5 and TRBJ2-5, with D possibly matching TRBD1 (8 bases). CDR1 and CDR2 (germline): SGHKS, YYEKEE (reference sequence). Trimming cost V 4 bases and J 5 bases, with 18 bases left between them. The CDR3 spans 15 residues. The CDR3 sequence is CASSPWTGRGETQYF. CDR3 DNA: TGTGCCAGCAGCCCCTGGACAGGGAGGGGGGAGACCCAGTACTTC.

This chain links TRBV30 with TRBJ2-1; TRBD2 matches 7 bases. CDR3 length: 11 amino acids. Germline V gene lookup returns CDR1 GTSNPN and CDR2 SVGIG (reference sequence). V gave up 1 base and J gave up 11 bases; unmatched junction bases: 2. CDR3 in amino acids: CAWSGAGKQFF. The CDR3 DNA follows: TGTGCCTGGAGTGGAGCGGGAAAGCAGTTCTTC. The full variable domain, rest sourced from reference TRBV30 and TRBJ2-1, is SQTIHQWPATLVQPVGSPLSLECTVEGTSNPNLYWYRQAAGRGLQLLFYSVGIGQISSEVPQNLSASRPQDRQFILSSKKLLLSDSGFYLCAWSGAGKQFFGPGTRLTVL.

V usage is TRBV28 and J usage is TRBJ2-7; possibly TRBD1 or TRBD2 for D (5 bases each). The CDR3 spans 14 residues. V was cut by 5 bases and J by 3 bases, with 14 bases left in between. CDR1 is MDHEN, CDR2 SYDVKM, per germline. DNA for the CDR3: TGTGCCAGCAGTCCCCCCCCGGGACGCTACGAGCAGTACTTC. This gives the protein CASSPPPGRYEQYF. Full variable domain (remainder filled in from reference TRBV28 and TRBJ2-7): DVKVTQSSRYLVKRTGEKVFLECVQDMDHENMFWYRQDPGLGLRLIYFSYDVKMKEKGDIPEGYSVSREKKERFSLILESASTNQTSMYLCASSPPPGRYEQYFGPGTRLTVT.

The CDR3: CSASQGETQYF. The DNA of the CDR3 is TGCAGTGCTAGTCAGGGGGAGACCCAGTACTTC. V is TRBV20-1 and J is TRBJ2-5, with D possibly matching TRBD1 (6 bases). The CDR3 loop spans 11 amino acids. Deletions cut 3 bases from V and 5 bases from J, with 7 bases between. Germline CDR1 and CDR2: DFQATT and SNEGSKA (reference sequence).